The present T cell receptor beta chain was sequenced within a study of blood T cell repertoires in COVID-19. As for the study in general: COVID-19 samples collected from the United States, Italy and Spain covered acute and convalescent phases.

Germline CDR1 SGHRS, CDR2 YFSETQ. CDR3 size: 15 residues. V shed 2 bases, J shed 8 bases, and the junction held 7 bases outside the gene matches. Sequencing used immunoSEQ multiplex PCR; TCRdb keeps in-frame clones, though not all of them. The repertoire has 100,000 to 150,000 clones, roughly 84% of them found once; the top ten carry more than 1.4%. The sequenced material came from peripheral blood. The TCR was taken from a man between 60 and 75 years old with acute or convalescent COVID-19. The J gene is TRBJ1-6, the V gene TRBV5-1; TRBD1 aligns across 7 bases. The CDR3 DNA sequence: TGCGCCAGCAGCTTAGATGGAACAGGGGATTCACCCCTCCACTTT. Translating gives CASSLDGTGDSPLHF.